This record concerns one T cell receptor (beta chain) sequence. Germline CDR1 reads WSHSY; CDR2 reads SAAADI. The CDR3 spans 14 residues. The ends were cut back, 6 bases at V and 4 bases at J, with 15 bases in the middle. This specimen belongs to a study of blood T cell repertoires in COVID-19. Authors' methods: For nucleated cells, counts were estimated from reference gene primer amplification. Profiling relied on immunoSEQ multiplex PCR, and the TCRdb table lists in-frame clones only, not all of them. V and J calls and clone size follow that table, whereas D and trimming were derived from the DNA. The sample lists around 150,000 clones, about 80% occurring once.

V gene TRBV10-2 combines with J gene TRBJ2-5, with D possibly being TRBD1 (6 bases). The receptor comes from a man aged 55 to 69 with acute or convalescent COVID-19. The material sequenced was peripheral blood. In nucleotides, the CDR3 is TGCGCCAGCAGAGACAGGTTTGGGGGAGAGACCCAGTACTTC. Protein product: CASRDRFGGETQYF.